The 29 T cell receptor beta chains presented below share a single source sample, sequenced in a study of early T cells in non-severe SARS-CoV-2 infection. Via MiXCR, TCRdb re-called the 5' RACE reads, giving one row per CDR3 protein. The profile covers 35,000 to 50,000 distinct CDR3 sequences, with around 5.7% appearing a single time and around 12% taken by the ten largest. Material: whole blood. All receptors derive from an adult who was a healthcare worker with PCR-confirmed SARS-CoV-2 infection or an uninfected control (not recorded which).

By share, this clonotype ranks as medium-sized. V is TRBV20-1 and J is TRBJ2-5; D is possibly TRBD1 (6 bases). The CDR3 totals 15 residues. V gave up 0 bases and J gave up 2 bases, with 13 bases separating them. The germline gives CDR1 DFQATT, CDR2 SNEGSKA (reference sequence). The CDR3 DNA is TGCAGTGCTAGAGAACAACAGGGTTGGCAAGAGACCCAGTACTTC. Protein product: CSAREQQGWQETQYF.

This clonotype has ten or more counts. The rearrangement joins TRBV6-6 to TRBJ1-2, with D possibly being TRBD1 (6 bases). Trimming shortened V by 5 bases and J by 2 bases, and 9 bases separated the two germline ends. This CDR3 contains 13 residues. From germline, CDR1 is MNHNY and CDR2 SVGAGI (reference sequence). The CDR3 nucleotides read TGTGCCAGCAGTGCACAGGGAAACTATGGCTACACCTTC. This gives the protein CASSAQGNYGYTF.

The table lists this clonotype with many counts. The chain employs TRBV6-6 and TRBJ1-2; 8 positions match TRBD1. Looked up from germline, CDR1 is MNHNY and CDR2 is SVGAGI (reference sequence). The CDR3 has 14 residues. The J segment lost 8 bases and the V segment lost 6 bases, leaving 11 bases of the junction unmatched. CDR3 region: CASRFPAGGGGYTF. CDR3 DNA: TGTGCCAGCAGGTTCCCGGCAGGGGGCGGCGGCTACACCTTC.

This clonotype was counted only a few times. This rearrangement joins TRBV6-5 to TRBJ2-7; D is undetermined. There are 14 residues in the CDR3. V lost 0 bases and J 6 bases, leaving 12 bases between the germline ends. The germline gives CDR1 MNHEY, CDR2 SVGAGI. CDR3 residues: CASSYSPDYTEQYF. CDR3 DNA sequence: TGTGCCAGCAGTTACTCGCCGGATTACACCGAGCAGTACTTC.

This clonotype has at least ten counts. The V gene is TRBV20-1, the J gene TRBJ1-1; D is unresolved. The germline V and J ends were trimmed by 0 bases and 5 bases, with 13 bases remaining between them. CDR1 is DFQATT, CDR2 SNEGSKA, per germline (reference sequence). The CDR3 covers 14 residues. The CDR3 is CSARETALGTEAFF. The CDR3 DNA reads TGCAGTGCTAGAGAAACGGCCCTGGGGACTGAAGCTTTCTTT.

The table lists this clonotype with many counts. This rearrangement joins TRBV6-6 to TRBJ1-6; a possible D gene is TRBD1 (5 bases). The CDR3 is 16 residues long. In germline, CDR1 is MNHNY, CDR2 SVGAGI (reference sequence). The V end was cut by 9 bases, the J end by 4 bases, with 19 bases between. DNA of the CDR3: TGTGCCAGTACCCCAAGGGGTGAGATTTATAATTCACCCCTCCACTTT. It is translated as CASTPRGEIYNSPLHF.

In its sample, this clonotype was seen many times. The chain couples TRBV24-1 to TRBJ2-2, with D maybe TRBD1 (5 bases). The CDR3 sequence is 15 residues long. Germline CDR1 reads KGHDR; CDR2 reads SFDVKD. Trimming removed 5 bases at V and 4 bases at J, with 13 bases between. CDR3 residues: CATSGGHLGTGELFF. CDR3 nucleotides: TGTGCCACCAGTGGAGGACATCTGGGCACCGGGGAGCTGTTTTTT.

This clonotype was seen many times. The chain recombines TRBV18 with TRBJ2-3; D remains unclear. The CDR3 has 13 amino acids. The germline V and J ends were trimmed by 4 bases and 4 bases, with 9 bases remaining between them. In germline, CDR1 is KGHSH, CDR2 LQKENI. The CDR3 DNA reads TGTGCCAGCTCACAAGCGCCCTCAGATACGCAGTATTTT. Amino acids: CASSQAPSDTQYF.

This rearrangement joins TRBV7-9 to TRBJ1-2; 9 bases fit TRBD1. The J segment lost 3 bases and the V segment lost 1 base, leaving 6 bases of the junction unmatched. Germline CDR1 reads SEHNR; CDR2 reads FQNEAQ (reference sequence). CDR3 length: 16 residues. In DNA, the CDR3 is TGTGCCAGCAGCTTAGAAGGGACAGGGCGTGACTATGGCTACACCTTC. Encoded protein: CASSLEGTGRDYGYTF.

A few counts support this clonotype. The chain uses TRBV28 and TRBJ2-1; 14 bases align to TRBD2. This CDR3 region has 21 residues. V was clipped by 3 bases and J by 0 bases; unmatched bases: 13. Germline V gives CDR1 MDHEN, CDR2 SYDVKM. Here the CDR3 reads CASSFPARTSGGQSSYNEQFF. The CDR3 nucleotides read TGTGCCAGCAGTTTTCCCGCCCGGACTAGCGGGGGGCAGAGCTCCTACAATGAGCAGTTCTTC. Full variable domain (missing parts from reference TRBV28 and TRBJ2-1): DVKVTQSSRYLVKRTGEKVFLECVQDMDHENMFWYRQDPGLGLRLIYFSYDVKMKEKGDIPEGYSVSREKKERFSLILESASTNQTSMYLCASSFPARTSGGQSSYNEQFFGPGTRLTVL.

This clonotype has only a few counts. The chain is built from TRBV3-1 and TRBJ2-1; possibly TRBD1 for D (5 bases). CDR1 is LGHDT, CDR2 YNNKEL, per germline (reference sequence). Trimming pared 4 bases from V and 2 bases from J, leaving 9 bases between. This CDR3 has 14 residues. The CDR3 nucleotides are TGTGCCAGCAGCCTCGGACAACCCTACAATGAGCAGTTCTTC. Its protein product is CASSLGQPYNEQFF.

The chain recombines TRBV6-5 with TRBJ2-7; 10 positions match TRBD1. V trimming: 4 bases; J trimming: 7 bases; junction bases outside the gene matches: 7. Germline V gives CDR1 MNHEY, CDR2 SVGAGI. The CDR3 loop spans 14 amino acids. The CDR3 coding sequence is TGTGCCAGCAGTTCCAGACAGGGGGCAGGGGAGCAGTACTTC. As protein: CASSSRQGAGEQYF.

This clonotype has just a few counts. The V and J genes are TRBV4-2 and TRBJ2-7, with D maybe TRBD1 (6 bases). The germline V gene has CDR1 LGHNA and CDR2 YNFKEQ. The CDR3 contains 16 residues. V was clipped by 3 bases and J by 0 bases, with 15 bases between them. In DNA form, the CDR3 reads TGTGCCAGCAGCCAGAGGGCAGGGGAGAGCTCCTACGAGCAGTACTTC. It encodes CASSQRAGESSYEQYF.

V and J are TRBV12-3 or TRBV12-4 and TRBJ2-7; TRBD1 agrees at 9 bases. The CDR3 runs to 16 residues. V was pared by 5 bases and J by 2 bases, with 10 bases of the junction left unmatched. The CDR3 DNA follows: TGTGCCAGCAGTCGCCCGGGACAGGGTGTCGCCTACGAGCAGTACTTC. This codes for CASSRPGQGVAYEQYF.

The V gene is TRBV18, the J gene TRBJ2-5; a possible D gene is TRBD1 (5 bases). Trimming removed 3 bases from V and 0 bases from J, with 5 bases in between. CDR1 KGHSH and CDR2 LQKENI come from the germline V gene. CDR3 size: 13 residues. This CDR3 reads CASSPRDQETQYF. The DNA of the CDR3 is TGTGCCAGCTCACCCAGGGACCAAGAGACCCAGTACTTC.

This clonotype was detected many times. At one end the junction does not follow the germline gene, possibly because of a read error. The chain joins TRBV10-2 to TRBJ2-7; 7 nucleotides line up with TRBD2. CDR3 size: 11 residues. Per germline, CDR1 WSHSY and CDR2 SAAADI. CDR3 residues: CASGDRGDPTF. Written as DNA, the CDR3 is TGCGCCAGCGGCGACCGGGGGGATCCAACCTTC.

Ten or more counts support this clonotype. This chain joins TRBV27 and TRBJ2-1, with TRBD1 identical over 9 bases. J lost 7 bases, V lost 0 bases, and 4 bases had no gene match. CDR3 length: 15 residues. Per germline, CDR1 MNHEY and CDR2 SMNVEV (reference sequence). DNA for the CDR3: TGTGCCAGCAGTTTATCGGGGACAGGGTCAAATGAGCAGTTCTTC. Protein product: CASSLSGTGSNEQFF.

This clonotype came up a few times. V is TRBV6-6 and J is TRBJ2-7, with no clear D. Trimming stripped 8 bases from V and 2 bases from J, with 16 bases between. Germline CDR1 reads MNHNY; CDR2 reads SVGAGI (reference sequence). The CDR3 length is 14 residues. CDR3 bases: TGTGCCAGCTCCGAGGAGCCCGGTCCCTACGAGCAGTACTTC. Protein: CASSEEPGPYEQYF.

This clonotype was recorded at least ten times. The chain links TRBV4-3 to TRBJ1-1; D gene ambiguous. V was clipped by 0 bases and J by 2 bases, with 10 bases between them. The CDR3 is 15 residues long. Germline values: CDR1 LGHNA, CDR2 YSLEER. CDR3 amino acids: CASSQDPGRNTEAFF. The CDR3 DNA follows: TGCGCCAGCAGCCAAGATCCCGGGAGAAACACTGAAGCTTTCTTT.

This clonotype appeared many times. The J gene is TRBJ2-7, the V gene TRBV20-1; D not resolved. CDR1 and CDR2 (germline): DFQATT, SNEGSKA (reference sequence). V was shortened by 5 bases and J by 9 bases, with 17 bases between the two germline ends. The CDR3 extends over 12 amino acids. For the CDR3, the DNA is TGCAGTGCTCCAAGATTACTTACGTTGCAGTACTTC. Residues: CSAPRLLTLQYF.

This clonotype was observed at least ten times. The chain is built from TRBV4-1 and TRBJ2-2, with D unclear. The germline V gene encodes CDR1 MGHRA and CDR2 YSYEKL. CDR3 size: 17 residues. Trimming stripped 3 bases from V and 3 bases from J, with 17 bases between. CDR3 in amino acids: CASSQESDRYDTGELFF. The CDR3 nucleotides read TGCGCCAGCAGCCAGGAATCGGACCGCTATGACACCGGGGAGCTGTTTTTT.

This clonotype was observed a few times. The chain employs TRBV4-3 and TRBJ2-7, with D possibly TRBD1 on 6 matching bases. Germline V gene sequence: CDR1 LGHNA, CDR2 YSLEER. V was shortened by 0 bases and J by 5 bases, with 14 bases between the two germline ends. The CDR3 has 15 amino acids. The CDR3 sequence is CASSQDRGYRNEQYF. CDR3 coding DNA: TGCGCCAGCAGCCAAGACAGGGGCTATAGGAACGAGCAGTACTTC.

This clonotype was recorded at least ten times. The V gene is TRBV5-4, the J gene TRBJ2-1; D is ambiguous. Trimming removed 4 bases at V and 0 bases at J, with 8 bases between. CDR3 size: 14 residues. CDR1 is SGHNT, CDR2 YYREEE, per germline (reference sequence). CDR3 region: CASSLKSSYNEQFF. CDR3 coding DNA: TGTGCCAGCAGCCTCAAAAGCTCCTACAATGAGCAGTTCTTC.

At least ten counts were recorded for this clonotype. The genes are TRBV27 and TRBJ1-5; weak D call: TRBD1 (5 bases). Germline CDR1 reads MNHEY; CDR2 reads SMNVEV (reference sequence). V gave up 5 bases and J gave up 3 bases, with 11 bases separating them. The CDR3 is 14 residues long. The chain's CDR3 is CASSPDSSNQPQHF. DNA for the CDR3: TGTGCCAGCAGTCCCGACAGTTCCAATCAGCCCCAGCATTTT.

There are many counts of this clonotype. The chain combines TRBV12-3 or TRBV12-4 with TRBJ1-2; tentative D call: TRBD1 (6 bases). The length of the CDR3 is 14 residues. V was shortened by 3 bases and J by 0 bases, with 8 bases between the two germline ends. CDR3 coding DNA: TGTGCCAGCAGTTTTCAGGGGACTAACTATGGCTACACCTTC. Translating gives CASSFQGTNYGYTF.

This clonotype was counted a few times. V gene TRBV6-1 combines with J gene TRBJ1-6; 9 positions agree with TRBD1. Trimming at V came to 6 bases and at J to 10 bases, leaving 13 bases not matched to a gene. This CDR3 is built from 16 residues. CDR1 MNHNS and CDR2 SASEGT come from the germline V gene. CDR3 DNA sequence: TGTGCCAGCAGCCAAGAACGGACAGGGGTGCGGTCACCCCTCCACTTT. Its translation is CASSQERTGVRSPLHF.

This sequence joins TRBV10-2 and TRBJ1-3; D is undetermined. From germline, CDR1 is WSHSY and CDR2 SAAADI. Trimming pared 7 bases from V and 2 bases from J, leaving 9 bases between. The CDR3 consists of 13 residues. The CDR3 DNA is TGCGCCAGCACAAGCCAGCCTGGAAACACCATATATTTT. Translating gives CASTSQPGNTIYF.

The V gene is TRBV10-1, the J gene TRBJ1-3; no definite D call. This CDR3 is built from 14 residues. V was trimmed by 2 bases and J by 8 bases, leaving 13 bases between them. Per the germline V gene, CDR1 is WNHNN and CDR2 is SYGVQD (reference sequence). The CDR3 is CASSESRRADTIYF. CDR3 coding DNA: TGCGCCAGCAGTGAGAGTCGACGGGCGGACACCATATATTTT.

Ten or more counts support this clonotype. V is TRBV7-9 and J is TRBJ2-2; 10 bases are shared with TRBD2. The CDR3 length is 16 residues. Germline V lookup: CDR1 SEHNR, CDR2 FQNEAQ (reference sequence). The ends lost 5 bases at V and 6 bases at J; junction bases unmatched: 9. Here the CDR3 DNA reads TGTGCCAGCAGCCTCCCAGCGGGGGGGCCCGCCGGGGAGCTGTTTTTT. Translation gives CASSLPAGGPAGELFF.